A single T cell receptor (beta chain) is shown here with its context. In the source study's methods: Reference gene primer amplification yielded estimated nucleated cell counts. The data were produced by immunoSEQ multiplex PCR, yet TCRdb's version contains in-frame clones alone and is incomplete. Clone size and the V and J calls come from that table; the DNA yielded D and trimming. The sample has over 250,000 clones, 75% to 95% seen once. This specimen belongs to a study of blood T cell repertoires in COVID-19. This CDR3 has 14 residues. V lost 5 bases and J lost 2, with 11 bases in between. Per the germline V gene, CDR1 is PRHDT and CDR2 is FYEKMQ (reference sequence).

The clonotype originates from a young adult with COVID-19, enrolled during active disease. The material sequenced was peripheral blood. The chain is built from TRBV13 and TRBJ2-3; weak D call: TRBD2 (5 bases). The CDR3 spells CASSPRAVTDTQYF. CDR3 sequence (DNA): TGTGCCAGCAGCCCGAGGGCAGTCACAGATACGCAGTATTTT.